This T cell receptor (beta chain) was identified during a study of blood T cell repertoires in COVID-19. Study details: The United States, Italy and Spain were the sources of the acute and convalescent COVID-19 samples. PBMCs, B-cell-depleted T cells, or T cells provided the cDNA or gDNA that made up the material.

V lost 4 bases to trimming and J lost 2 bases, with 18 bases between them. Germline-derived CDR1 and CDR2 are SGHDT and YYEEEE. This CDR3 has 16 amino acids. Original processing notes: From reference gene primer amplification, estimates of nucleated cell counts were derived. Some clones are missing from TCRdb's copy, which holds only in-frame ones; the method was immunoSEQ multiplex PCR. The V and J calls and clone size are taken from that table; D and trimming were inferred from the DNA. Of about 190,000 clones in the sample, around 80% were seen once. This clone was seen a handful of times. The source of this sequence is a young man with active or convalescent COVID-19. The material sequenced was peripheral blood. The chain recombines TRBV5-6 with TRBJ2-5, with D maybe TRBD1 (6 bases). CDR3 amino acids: CASSPWRQGNQETQYF. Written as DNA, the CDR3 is TGTGCCAGCAGCCCTTGGCGGCAGGGGAATCAAGAGACCCAGTACTTC.